This T cell receptor (beta chain) came from a study of T cells of healthy individuals. Each CDR3 protein gets one entry after TCRdb re-called the 5' RACE reads with MiXCR. The repertoire holds tens of thousands of distinct CDR3 sequences, with about 15% as singletons. The length of the CDR3 is 13 residues. Germline lookup yields CDR1 SEHNR and CDR2 FQNEAQ (reference sequence). V lost 6 bases to trimming and J lost 3 bases, with 12 bases between them. The V and J genes are TRBV7-9 and TRBJ2-7, with D possibly TRBD2 on 6 matching bases. The receptor was derived from a human donor in good health. In nucleotides, the CDR3 is TGTGCCAGCAGAGATACTAGCAGCTACGAGCAGTACTTC. It yields the protein CASRDTSSYEQYF.